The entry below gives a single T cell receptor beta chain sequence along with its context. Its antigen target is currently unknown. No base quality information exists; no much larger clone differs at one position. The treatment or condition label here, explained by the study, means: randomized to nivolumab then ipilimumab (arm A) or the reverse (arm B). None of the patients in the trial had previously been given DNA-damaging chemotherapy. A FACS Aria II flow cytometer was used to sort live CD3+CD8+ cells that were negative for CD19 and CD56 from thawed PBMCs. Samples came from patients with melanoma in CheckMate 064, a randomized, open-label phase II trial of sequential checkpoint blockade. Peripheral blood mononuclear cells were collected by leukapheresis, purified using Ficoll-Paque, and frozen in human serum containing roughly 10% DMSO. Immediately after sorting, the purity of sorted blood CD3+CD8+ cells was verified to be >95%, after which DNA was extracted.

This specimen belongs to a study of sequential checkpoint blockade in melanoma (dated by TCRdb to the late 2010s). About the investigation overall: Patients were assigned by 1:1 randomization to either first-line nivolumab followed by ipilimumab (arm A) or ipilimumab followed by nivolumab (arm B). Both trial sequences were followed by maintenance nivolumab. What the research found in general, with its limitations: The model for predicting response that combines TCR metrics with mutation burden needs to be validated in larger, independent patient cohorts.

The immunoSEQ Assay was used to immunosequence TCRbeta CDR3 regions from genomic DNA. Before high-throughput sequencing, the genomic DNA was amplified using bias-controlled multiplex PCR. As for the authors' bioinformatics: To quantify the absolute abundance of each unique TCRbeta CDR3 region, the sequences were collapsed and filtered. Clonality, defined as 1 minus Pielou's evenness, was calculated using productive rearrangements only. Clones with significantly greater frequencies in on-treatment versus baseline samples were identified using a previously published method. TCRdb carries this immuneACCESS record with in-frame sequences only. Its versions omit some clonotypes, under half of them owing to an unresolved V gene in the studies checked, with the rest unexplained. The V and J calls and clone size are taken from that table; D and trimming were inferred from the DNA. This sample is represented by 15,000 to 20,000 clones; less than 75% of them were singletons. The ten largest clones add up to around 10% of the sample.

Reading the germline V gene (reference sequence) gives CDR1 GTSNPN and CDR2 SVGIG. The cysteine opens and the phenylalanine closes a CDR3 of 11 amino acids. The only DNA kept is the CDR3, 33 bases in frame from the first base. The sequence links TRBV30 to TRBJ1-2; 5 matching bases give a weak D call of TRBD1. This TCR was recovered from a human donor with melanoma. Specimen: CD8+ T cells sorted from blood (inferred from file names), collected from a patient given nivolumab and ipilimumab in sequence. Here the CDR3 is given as CTFGGSYGYTF. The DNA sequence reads TGTACCTTCGGGGGTAGCTATGGCTACACCTTC.